Shown below are 20 T cell receptor beta chains from a single sample sequenced in a study of cytomegalovirus exposure and HLA in healthy donors. Both 60 Vbeta primers and 13 Jbeta primers went into the PCR. Generated by immunoSEQ multiplex PCR, the TCRdb table keeps only in-frame clones and is missing some. The sample contains around 100,000 clones, roughly three quarters of which appear only once. Sequenced: PBMCs. The receptors come from a female donor in good health and CMV-seropositive.

The V and J genes are TRBV30 and TRBJ2-2; D is possibly TRBD2 (5 bases). The CDR3 has 15 amino acids. Trimming stripped 3 bases from V and 2 bases from J, with 13 bases between. The V gene's germline CDR1 is GTSNPN and CDR2 SVGIG (reference sequence). The CDR3 region has the DNA TGTGCCTGGAGGGCCGTAAGCGGAAACACCGGGGAGCTGTTTTTT. This gives the protein CAWRAVSGNTGELFF.

Here the CDR3 DNA reads TGTGCCAGCAGTGACTCTAGCGGGGGGGCCAATGAGCAGTTCTTC. Protein product: CASSDSSGGANEQFF. The J gene is TRBJ2-1, the V gene TRBV6-4, with TRBD2 matching over 11 bases. V dropped 0 bases and J dropped 6; count of bases not matched to a gene: 1. CDR1 is MRHNA, CDR2 SNTAGT, per germline. CDR3 size: 15 residues.

The rearrangement links TRBV18 to TRBJ1-4; 8 bases agree with TRBD1. V lost 6 bases and J lost 3; bases outside the gene matches: 3. The CDR3 consists of 14 residues. Germline V gene lookup returns CDR1 KGHSH and CDR2 LQKENI. This CDR3 is CASSLQGANEKLFF. DNA for the CDR3: TGTGCCAGCTCTCTACAGGGGGCTAATGAAAAACTGTTTTTT. The whole variable domain, remainder taken from reference TRBV18 and TRBJ1-4, is NAGVMQNPRHLVRRRGQEARLRCSPMKGHSHVYWYRQLPEEGLKFMVYLQKENIIDESGMPKERFSAEFPKEGPSILRIQQVVRGDSAAYFCASSLQGANEKLFFGSGTQLSVL.

The V and J genes are TRBV2 and TRBJ2-1; D might be TRBD2 (6 bases). The CDR3 covers 13 residues. Trimming stripped 6 bases from V and 6 bases from J, with 12 bases between. Looked up from germline, CDR1 is SNHLY and CDR2 is FYNNEI. This CDR3 reads CASSPGSLNEQFF. CDR3 nucleotides: TGTGCCAGCAGCCCCGGGAGTCTCAATGAGCAGTTCTTC.

Points on this clone: Germline and junction disagree at one end, which may indicate a read error. This CDR3 is CSSSPLVGYEQYF. As DNA, the CDR3 is TGTTCCAGCAGCCCCCTAGTCGGGTACGAGCAGTACTTC. The chain couples TRBV7-9 to TRBJ2-7; D unresolved. CDR1 and CDR2 from the germline V gene are SEHNR and FQNEAQ (reference sequence). The CDR3 extends over 13 amino acids.

This chain uses TRBV12-5 with TRBJ2-6; TRBD2 might be the D (5 bases). The CDR3 covers 19 residues. The germline V and J ends were trimmed by 1 base and 0 bases, with 16 bases remaining between them. CDR1 is LGHNT and CDR2 is FRNRAP in the germline V gene. The CDR3: CASGLASDFSVSGANVLTF. The CDR3 nucleotides are TGTGCTAGTGGTTTGGCATCGGACTTTTCAGTCTCTGGGGCCAACGTCCTGACTTTC.

The chain couples TRBV5-4 to TRBJ2-7; maybe TRBD1 (6 bases). Germline CDR1 SGHNT, CDR2 YYREEE (reference sequence). Trimming stripped 3 bases from V and 6 bases from J, with 7 bases between. CDR3 length: 11 amino acids. The DNA of the CDR3 is TGTGCCAGCAGCTCAGGGGTCGAGCAGTACTTC. This sequence encodes CASSSGVEQYF.

This chain links TRBV28 with TRBJ1-5; 7 nucleotides line up with TRBD1. Germline V gene sequence: CDR1 MDHEN, CDR2 SYDVKM. There are 14 residues in the CDR3. V dropped 11 bases and J dropped 7; count of bases not matched to a gene: 14. DNA for the CDR3: TGTGCCGCGGCCTACAGGGGCCAGAAGCAGCCCCAGCATTTT. Its translation is CAAAYRGQKQPQHF.

V gene TRBV7-2 combines with J gene TRBJ1-5; D is ambiguous. The V and J ends lost 4 bases and 2 bases respectively, with 9 bases between them. The CDR3 totals 14 residues. Germline V gives CDR1 SGHTA, CDR2 FQGNSA. The CDR3 loop reads CASSSSLGNQPQHF. The CDR3 nucleotides are TGTGCCAGCAGCTCCAGTCTGGGCAATCAGCCCCAGCATTTT.

This clone has only one observation. This rearrangement joins TRBV23-1 to TRBJ1-1, with 9 bases fitting TRBD1. TRBV23-1 is noted as an ORF with a role that remains uncertain. This CDR3 is 14 amino acids long. V trimming: 4 bases; J trimming: 2 bases; junction bases outside the gene matches: 2. The CDR3 loop reads CASSPGQGNTEAFF. Here the CDR3 DNA reads TGCGCCAGCAGTCCGGGACAGGGAAACACTGAAGCTTTCTTT.

As for this clone: Additional DNA sequences in this sample encode the identical CDR3. The chain links TRBV18 to TRBJ2-5, with unresolved D. The length of the CDR3 is 13 residues. Germline V CDR1 and CDR2: KGHSH, LQKENI. Trimming shortened V by 1 base and J by 1 base, and 4 bases separated the two germline ends. Here the CDR3 DNA reads TGTGCCAGCTCACCACTAGTCCAAGAGACCCAGTACTTC. Its protein is CASSPLVQETQYF.

V is TRBV5-1 and J is TRBJ2-7; unclear D gene. CDR1 SGHRS and CDR2 YFSETQ come from the germline V gene. V lost 4 bases and J 3 bases, leaving 11 bases between the germline ends. The length of the CDR3 is 13 residues. CDR3: CASSPQVGYEQYF. CDR3 nucleotide sequence: TGCGCCAGCAGCCCGCAAGTCGGCTACGAGCAGTACTTC.

In this sample, this clone turned up once. The CDR3 DNA follows: TGTGCCAGTAACCATAGGGGCAGGGGCGAGGAAAAACTGTTTTTT. Its translation is CASNHRGRGEEKLFF. The J gene is TRBJ1-4, the V gene TRBV19; perhaps TRBD1 as D (6 bases). The CDR3 loop spans 15 amino acids. The V gene lost 7 bases and the J gene lost 8 bases, with 20 bases spanning the gap. The germline gives CDR1 LNHDA, CDR2 SQIVND (reference sequence). Full variable domain (remainder filled in from reference TRBV19 and TRBJ1-4): DGGITQSPKYLFRKEGQNVTLSCEQNLNHDAMYWYRQDPGQGLRLIYYSQIVNDFQKGDIAEGYSVSREKKESFPLTVTSAQKNPTAFYLCASNHRGRGEEKLFFGSGTQLSVL.

J is TRBJ2-3 and V is TRBV18; no definite D call. Trimming cost V 3 bases and J 1 base, with 8 bases left between them. Germline values: CDR1 KGHSH, CDR2 LQKENI. This CDR3 has 14 amino acids. In DNA form, the CDR3 reads TGTGCCAGCTCACCCACCTTAGGCACAGATACGCAGTATTTT. Translated, it gives CASSPTLGTDTQYF.

A single count supports this clone. V is TRBV12-2 and J is TRBJ2-7; TRBD1 was called by the table and not checked on the DNA. TRBV12-2 is shown as a pseudogene. CDR3 length equals 18 residues. CDR3: CASPPLQGQIPNFYEQYF. DNA of the CDR3: TGTGCAAGTCCCCCTTTACAGGGGCAAATTCCCAACTTCTACGAGCAGTACTTC.

The chain joins TRBV2 to TRBJ2-5; perhaps TRBD1 as D (6 bases). The germline V gene encodes CDR1 SNHLY and CDR2 FYNNEI. The germline V and J ends were trimmed by 6 bases and 6 bases, with 14 bases remaining between them. The CDR3 consists of 13 residues. CDR3 loop: CASSVVGAQTQYF. CDR3 DNA: TGTGCCAGCAGCGTTGTGGGGGCTCAGACCCAGTACTTC.

As for this clone: One junction end does not reproduce the germline sequence, and a read error may be involved. The rearrangement links TRBV7-9 to TRBJ1-2, with TRBD1 matching 9 bases. Germline values: CDR1 SEHNR, CDR2 FQNEAQ (reference sequence). This CDR3 has 17 amino acids. DNA of the CDR3: TGTTCCAGCAGCCCACTCCCAAACAGGGGGCGAGGCTATGGCTACACCTTC. As protein: CSSSPLPNRGRGYGYTF. Full variable domain (missing parts from reference TRBV7-9 and TRBJ1-2): DTGVSQNPRHKITKRGQNVTFRCDPISEHNRLYWYRQTLGQGPEFLTYFQNEAQLEKSRLLSDRFSAERPKGSFSTLEIQRTEQGDSAMYLCSSSPLPNRGRGYGYTFGSGTRLTVV.

V and J are TRBV6-1 and TRBJ1-5, with a tentative D call TRBD1 (5 bases). The germline gives CDR1 MNHNS, CDR2 SASEGT. The CDR3 length is 17 residues. With 3 bases removed from V and 1 base from J, the gap between germline ends came to 16 bases. Here the CDR3 reads CASSERQGVKSNQPQHF. The CDR3 nucleotides are TGTGCCAGCAGTGAGCGGCAGGGTGTTAAAAGCAATCAGCCCCAGCATTTT.

The CDR3 spells CASELTGVNTGELFF. CDR3 nucleotides: TGCGCCAGCGAGCTTACCGGGGTAAACACCGGGGAGCTGTTTTTT. The chain links TRBV5-1 to TRBJ2-2; perhaps TRBD2 as D (5 bases). CDR3 length: 15 residues. The V end lost 7 bases, the J end lost 2 bases, and 15 bases lay between the germline ends. Germline V lookup: CDR1 SGHRS, CDR2 YFSETQ.

This chain uses TRBV11-3 with TRBJ2-7, with 10 nucleotides matching TRBD2. The J segment lost 7 bases and the V segment lost 5 bases, leaving 11 bases of the junction unmatched. The CDR3 runs 15 residues. CDR1 SGHNT and CDR2 YENEEA come from the germline V gene. CDR3 residues: CASSLVAGGSGEQYF. CDR3 in DNA: TGTGCCAGCAGCCTTGTAGCGGGAGGCTCGGGGGAGCAGTACTTC. Looking up the rest from reference TRBV11-3 and TRBJ2-7 gives the full variable domain: EAGVVQSPRYKIIEKKQPVAFWCNPISGHNTLYWYLQNLGQGPELLIRYENEEAVDDSQLPKDRFSAERLKGVDSTLKIQPAELGDSAVYLCASSLVAGGSGEQYFGPGTRLTVT.